What follows describes a single TCR beta chain. Its antigen is still unknown. The CDR3 length is 16 residues. V shed 2 bases and J 12 bases; nucleotides not matched to a gene: 10. The germline CDR1 and CDR2 sequences are SGHDN and FVKESK. The data belong to a study of response to subunit inactivated influenza vaccine. General study findings and limits: It was the authors' suggestion that each seasonal influenza vaccination recruits few new T cells.

Each CDR3 protein is one row after TCRdb ran MiXCR on the RT-PCR reads. The sample consists of about 480,000 distinct CDR3 sequences, about 10% of them appearing once. This TCR derives from a man aged 45-65 years who received an inactivated influenza vaccine. The starting material was PBMCs from blood, obtained 40 to 50 days after vaccination. The chain carries TRBV14 and TRBJ2-1; 13 bases match TRBD2. In DNA, the CDR3 is TGTGCCAGCAGCCAATTAACGGGACTAGCGGGGACCGCGCAGTTCTTC. Protein product: CASSQLTGLAGTAQFF.